One and the same sample provided the 30 T cell receptor beta chains below, sequenced in a study of naive and memory T cell subsets. Two oligonucleotides, mixed equimolar, formed the beta constant-region primer covering TRBC1 and TRBC2. Ligated cDNA was amplified by four rounds of PCR with nested alpha and beta constant-region primers and SP2. MiXCR, run by TCRdb on the UMI-ligation and nested PCR reads, gives a single entry per CDR3 protein. This table holds approximately 150,000 distinct CDR3 sequences, approximately 21% found once. No antigen is known for these receptors. General study results and limits: Especially in CD8 cells, naive repertoires contained a few larger clonotypes, possibly CD45RA-re-expressing memory cells.

The sequencing input was naive CD8+ T cells from blood. The source is a human donor in good health.

CDR3 DNA: TGTGCCAGCGGGCGACCCTACACCGGGGAGCTGTTTTTT. It is translated as CASGRPYTGELFF. This chain joins TRBV28 and TRBJ2-2; D call uncertain. Germline CDR1 MDHEN, CDR2 SYDVKM. The CDR3 spans 13 residues. The V end lost 8 bases, the J end lost 3 bases, and 10 bases lay between the germline ends.

This chain uses TRBV7-8 with TRBJ2-3, with D unclear. The length of the CDR3 is 13 residues. Germline V gene sequence: CDR1 SGHVS, CDR2 FQNEAQ. V was pared by 2 bases and J by 3 bases, with 6 bases between. In DNA form, the CDR3 reads TGTGCCAGCAGCTTACCAGAGACAGATACGCAGTATTTT. Protein sequence: CASSLPETDTQYF.

The chain recombines TRBV3-1 with TRBJ1-4, with a tentative D call TRBD1 (5 bases). Trimming shortened V by 1 base and J by 6 bases, and 12 bases separated the two germline ends. The length of the CDR3 is 15 residues. Germline CDR1 is LGHDT and CDR2 is YNNKEL (reference sequence). Written as DNA, the CDR3 is TGTGCCAGCAGCCAAGGAACAGGATTGGATGAAAAACTGTTTTTT. Protein sequence: CASSQGTGLDEKLFF.

V usage is TRBV5-5 and J usage is TRBJ1-4; a possible D gene is TRBD1 (5 bases). Germline assignment: CDR1 SGHKS and CDR2 YYEKEE (reference sequence). V was pared by 5 bases and J by 7 bases, with 15 bases between. This CDR3 has 14 amino acids. The CDR3: CASRWDGSLEKLFF. CDR3 coding DNA: TGTGCCAGCAGATGGGACGGCTCCCTTGAAAAACTGTTTTTT.

The V call is TRBV7-2, the J call TRBJ2-1, with D possibly matching TRBD2 (5 bases). CDR1 is SGHTA, CDR2 FQGNSA, per germline. The CDR3 spans 16 residues. V lost 1 base and J 4 bases, leaving 14 bases between the germline ends. The CDR3 protein is CASSLDVGDFYNEQFF. The CDR3 nucleotides are TGTGCCAGCAGCTTAGACGTCGGGGATTTTTACAATGAGCAGTTCTTC. Full variable domain (rest looked up from reference TRBV7-2 and TRBJ2-1): GAGVSQSPSNKVTEKGKDVELRCDPISGHTALYWYRQSLGQGLEFLIYFQGNSAPDKSGLPSDRFSAERTGGSVSTLTIQRTQQEDSAVYLCASSLDVGDFYNEQFFGPGTRLTVL.

J is TRBJ1-1 and V is TRBV5-6; D remains ambiguous. V lost 2 bases and J 2 bases, leaving 7 bases between the germline ends. The CDR3 is 13 residues long. The germline V gene encodes CDR1 SGHDT and CDR2 YYEEEE. For the CDR3, the DNA is TGTGCCAGCAGCTTCACCCTTAACACTGAAGCTTTCTTT. Residues: CASSFTLNTEAFF.

Many counts were recorded for this clonotype. The J gene is TRBJ2-7, the V gene TRBV5-1, with TRBD2 identical over 12 bases. Trimming at V came to 4 bases and at J to 2 bases, leaving 4 bases not matched to a gene. The V gene's germline CDR1 is SGHRS and CDR2 YFSETQ. This CDR3 is built from 15 residues. Here the CDR3 DNA reads TGCGCCAGCAGCCTCGGGACTAGCGGGCCCTACGAGCAGTACTTC. It codes for CASSLGTSGPYEQYF.

The CDR3, as DNA: TGTGCCAGCAGCTCCTGGGCCCCTCAAAAAAACACCGGGGAGCTGTTTTTT. Encoded protein: CASSSWAPQKNTGELFF. The genes are TRBV27 and TRBJ2-2; D remains unclear. Trimming shortened V by 6 bases and J by 2 bases, and 19 bases separated the two germline ends. This CDR3 is 17 amino acids long. Germline V CDR1 and CDR2: MNHEY, SMNVEV (reference sequence).

This clonotype was picked up a small number of times. The chain employs TRBV6-5 and TRBJ2-5, with D unresolved. This CDR3 contains 12 residues. V gave up 10 bases and J gave up 2 bases, with 11 bases separating them. The V gene's germline CDR1 is MNHEY and CDR2 SVGAGI. The CDR3 sequence: CATLGPQETQYF. DNA of the CDR3: TGTGCCACCTTGGGTCCTCAAGAGACCCAGTACTTC.

This clonotype occurred a few times. The genes are TRBV7-6 and TRBJ2-5, with TRBD1 identical over 8 bases. Trimming cost V 5 bases and J 3 bases; bases outside gene matches: 5. CDR1 is SGHVS, CDR2 FNYEAQ, per germline. This CDR3 has 14 residues. CDR3 nucleotide sequence: TGTGCCAGCAGCCGAACAGGGGGTGAAGAGACCCAGTACTTC. Residues: CASSRTGGEETQYF.

The V and J genes are TRBV19 and TRBJ2-1; 7 bases line up with TRBD2. The CDR3 is made up of 16 amino acids. V was pared by 3 bases and J by 3 bases, with 8 bases of the junction left unmatched. Germline CDR1 reads LNHDA; CDR2 reads SQIVND (reference sequence). CDR3 in amino acids: CASSIPSAGFYNEQFF. The CDR3 bases are TGTGCCAGTAGTATCCCTTCAGCGGGATTCTACAATGAGCAGTTCTTC. The full variable domain, its missing parts supplied by reference TRBV19 and TRBJ2-1, is DGGITQSPKYLFRKEGQNVTLSCEQNLNHDAMYWYRQDPGQGLRLIYYSQIVNDFQKGDIAEGYSVSREKKESFPLTVTSAQKNPTAFYLCASSIPSAGFYNEQFFGPGTRLTVL.

There are a few counts of this clonotype. The rearrangement uses TRBV7-9 and TRBJ1-1, with a possible D match to TRBD1 (5 bases). Germline lookup yields CDR1 SEHNR and CDR2 FQNEAQ (reference sequence). The CDR3 length is 13 residues. V dropped 5 bases and J dropped 4 bases, with 11 bases sitting between them. The CDR3 region has the DNA TGTGCCAGCAGCCCGGTTGGGGCCACTGAAGCTTTCTTT. Its translation is CASSPVGATEAFF.

V and J are TRBV7-6 and TRBJ2-5; D unclear. CDR3 length: 15 amino acids. V lost 1 base and J lost 4, with 13 bases in between. The germline gives CDR1 SGHVS, CDR2 FNYEAQ. The CDR3 DNA sequence: TGTGCCAGCAGCTTAGAGGGTAGGGTTCGAGAGACCCAGTACTTC. Its translation: CASSLEGRVRETQYF. Variable domain in full (rest from reference TRBV7-6 and TRBJ2-5): GAGVSQSPRYKVTKRGQDVALRCDPISGHVSLYWYRQALGQGPEFLTYFNYEAQQDKSGLPNDRFSAERPEGSISTLTIQRTEQRDSAMYRCASSLEGRVRETQYFGPGTRLLVL.

This clonotype came up a few times. V and J are TRBV4-1 and TRBJ2-4; a weak D match, TRBD1 (6 bases). This CDR3 is 14 amino acids long. The germline gives CDR1 MGHRA, CDR2 YSYEKL. Trimming removed 0 bases at V and 8 bases at J, with 11 bases between. CDR3 sequence reads: CASSQEQGRDIQYF. DNA for the CDR3: TGCGCCAGCAGCCAAGAACAGGGAAGGGACATTCAGTACTTC.

The chain is built from TRBV30 and TRBJ2-1; unclear D gene. The CDR3 has 11 amino acids. Germline loops: CDR1 GTSNPN, CDR2 SVGIG (reference sequence). V was cut by 4 bases and J by 5 bases, with 6 bases left in between. In DNA form, the CDR3 reads TGTGCCTGGATTCCGAACAATGAGCAGTTCTTC. It translates to CAWIPNNEQFF.

This clonotype showed up just a few times. The V gene is TRBV28, the J gene TRBJ2-7, with D perhaps matching TRBD2 (6 bases). Germline lookup yields CDR1 MDHEN and CDR2 SYDVKM. The length of the CDR3 is 16 residues. V lost 3 bases and J 3 bases, leaving 18 bases between the germline ends. For the CDR3, the DNA is TGTGCCAGCAGTTTGCTCGTGCGGGAACTACACTACGAGCAGTACTTC. Its protein product is CASSLLVRELHYEQYF.

The chain links TRBV7-9 to TRBJ2-1; 9 nucleotides agree with TRBD2. Germline V lookup: CDR1 SEHNR, CDR2 FQNEAQ (reference sequence). Unmatched junction bases numbered 15, after V lost 4 bases and J lost 5 bases. CDR3 length equals 18 residues. Written as DNA, the CDR3 is TGTGCCAGCAGCTCGACCTCTCCCCTAGCGGGGAGGAACAATGAGCAGTTCTTC. It specifies CASSSTSPLAGRNNEQFF. The full variable domain, in which reference TRBV7-9 and TRBJ2-1 provide the parts outside the CDR3, is DTGVSQNPRHKITKRGQNVTFRCDPISEHNRLYWYRQTLGQGPEFLTYFQNEAQLEKSRLLSDRFSAERPKGSFSTLEIQRTEQGDSAMYLCASSSTSPLAGRNNEQFFGPGTRLTVL.

The rearrangement links TRBV27 to TRBJ2-3; D is perhaps TRBD2 (6 bases). The V and J ends lost 2 bases and 8 bases respectively, with 14 bases between them. Germline lookup yields CDR1 MNHEY and CDR2 SMNVEV (reference sequence). The CDR3 has 14 amino acids. The CDR3 sequence: CASSLGGFGGTQYF. CDR3 sequence (DNA): TGTGCCAGCAGTTTAGGAGGGTTTGGAGGTACGCAGTATTTT.

Ten or more counts support this clonotype. For the CDR3, the DNA is TGTGCCAGTAGTACCAGTGGGAGCTACAATGAGCAGTTCTTC. Protein: CASSTSGSYNEQFF. The chain links TRBV19 to TRBJ2-1; the D gene is possibly TRBD2 (5 bases). V was trimmed by 4 bases and J by 3 bases, leaving 10 bases between them. Germline CDR1 LNHDA, CDR2 SQIVND (reference sequence). This CDR3 region has 14 residues.

This clonotype appeared a few times. This sequence joins TRBV27 and TRBJ1-2, with D perhaps matching TRBD1 (6 bases). The CDR3 consists of 14 residues. Trimming removed 5 bases at V and 4 bases at J, with 14 bases between. Germline V lookup: CDR1 MNHEY, CDR2 SMNVEV (reference sequence). CDR3 residues: CASSPGGGFYGYTF. The CDR3 nucleotides are TGTGCCAGCAGTCCGGGGGGGGGCTTCTATGGCTACACCTTC.

The rearrangement joins TRBV19 to TRBJ2-1, with D tentatively TRBD1 (6 bases). There are 13 residues in the CDR3. Germline V gene sequence: CDR1 LNHDA, CDR2 SQIVND (reference sequence). V lost 6 bases and J lost 10, with 16 bases in between. This CDR3 is CASSWTDLREQFF. CDR3 bases: TGTGCCAGTAGCTGGACAGACCTAAGGGAGCAGTTCTTC.

This clonotype has more than one count but fewer than ten. The chain uses TRBV27 and TRBJ1-1; D is unresolved. The CDR3 runs to 14 residues. The V and J ends lost 4 bases and 3 bases respectively, with 12 bases between them. Germline lookup yields CDR1 MNHEY and CDR2 SMNVEV (reference sequence). Here the CDR3 DNA reads TGTGCCAGCAGTTGGTTGGGAAAGGACACTGAAGCTTTCTTT. Translating gives CASSWLGKDTEAFF.

This clonotype was seen repeatedly, ten times or more. CDR3 coding DNA: TGCAGTGCTAGAGTATTAAAACTAGCGGACCAAGAGACCCAGTACTTC. It is translated as CSARVLKLADQETQYF. The rearrangement joins TRBV20-1 to TRBJ2-5; 8 positions agree with TRBD2. V gave up 1 base and J gave up 0 bases; unmatched junction bases: 7. Germline V lookup: CDR1 DFQATT, CDR2 SNEGSKA (reference sequence). This CDR3 has 16 amino acids.

This sequence joins TRBV4-3 and TRBJ1-4; maybe TRBD1 (5 bases). The CDR3 spans 14 residues. Germline lookup yields CDR1 LGHNA and CDR2 YSLEER. The V and J ends lost 2 bases and 8 bases respectively, with 12 bases between them. In DNA, the CDR3 is TGCGCCAGCAGCCAATGGGGGGAGGGCGAAAAACTGTTTTTT. Amino acids: CASSQWGEGEKLFF.

The rearrangement links TRBV15 to TRBJ1-1; no clear D gene. There are 14 residues in the CDR3. Trimming took off 0 bases at V and 7 bases at J, with 12 bases between the two ends. Looked up from germline, CDR1 is LNHNV and CDR2 is YYDKDF (reference sequence). CDR3 amino acids: CATSRDPGEIEAFF. CDR3 nucleotide sequence: TGTGCCACCAGCAGAGATCCCGGGGAGATTGAAGCTTTCTTT.

This clonotype has more than one count but fewer than ten. V and J are TRBV10-3 and TRBJ2-5; 10 bases are a match to TRBD2. This CDR3 spans 12 amino acids. Germline V gene lookup returns CDR1 ENHRY and CDR2 SYGVKD. V shed 10 bases, J shed 5 bases, and the junction held 4 bases outside the gene matches. In DNA, the CDR3 is TGTGCCACCGGGACTAGCGATGAGACCCAGTACTTC. Protein sequence: CATGTSDETQYF.

This clonotype was counted between two and nine times. The rearrangement joins TRBV28 to TRBJ2-1; 11 nucleotides line up with TRBD2. Looked up from germline, CDR1 is MDHEN and CDR2 is SYDVKM. V lost 3 bases and J lost 2; bases outside the gene matches: 9. The CDR3 consists of 18 residues. CDR3 DNA sequence: TGTGCCAGCAGTTTCCCGACGGGACTAGCGGCTACCTACAATGAGCAGTTCTTC. Protein product: CASSFPTGLAATYNEQFF.

A few counts support this clonotype. The chain has TRBV4-3 and TRBJ1-2; 10 bases fit TRBD1. Germline loops: CDR1 LGHNA, CDR2 YSLEER. This CDR3 spans 16 amino acids. V shed 0 bases and J 8 bases; nucleotides not matched to a gene: 9. CDR3: CASSQDRDRGFSGYTF. CDR3 DNA sequence: TGCGCCAGCAGCCAAGATCGGGACAGGGGATTCTCCGGCTACACCTTC.

In its sample, this clonotype was seen a few times. The V and J genes are TRBV29-1 and TRBJ2-7, with D perhaps assigned TRBD1 or TRBD2 (6 bases each). The CDR3 consists of 13 residues. Trimming took 3 bases from V and 3 from J, leaving 12 bases between them. CDR1 SQVTM and CDR2 ANQGSEA come from the germline V gene. The CDR3 region has the DNA TGCAGCGTTGAGACGGGGGCGAGCTACGAGCAGTACTTC. It specifies CSVETGASYEQYF.

The chain couples TRBV4-1 to TRBJ2-7; D might be TRBD1 or TRBD2, each matching 5 bases. The CDR3 runs 12 residues. The V gene's germline CDR1 is MGHRA and CDR2 YSYEKL. Trimming removed 0 bases at V and 6 bases at J, with 6 bases between. The CDR3 reads CASSQDGGEQYF. The CDR3 nucleotides are TGCGCCAGCAGCCAAGATGGGGGCGAGCAGTACTTC.